The 8 T cell receptor beta chains in this list originate from one sample, sequenced in a study of cytomegalovirus exposure and HLA in healthy donors. The method was immunoSEQ multiplex PCR; TCRdb's version includes in-frame clones alone and lacks a portion of them. This sample has a few hundred thousand clones; over 80% occur once, and the top ten carry about 14%. The sequenced sample consisted of PBMCs. These receptor sequences come from a woman in her twenties or thirties in good health and CMV-seropositive.

The chain has TRBV30 and TRBJ1-2; D not resolved. This CDR3 region has 12 residues. Trimming took off 1 base at V and 6 bases at J, with 9 bases between the two ends. Germline CDR1 is GTSNPN and CDR2 is SVGIG (reference sequence). CDR3 sequence reads: CAWSELNDGYTF. DNA of the CDR3: TGTGCCTGGAGTGAACTGAATGATGGCTACACCTTC.

The rearrangement links TRBV28 to TRBJ2-7; 8 nucleotides match TRBD1. The J segment lost 4 bases and the V segment lost 6 bases, leaving 5 bases of the junction unmatched. CDR3 length: 13 amino acids. Per germline, CDR1 MDHEN and CDR2 SYDVKM. CDR3 DNA sequence: TGTGCCAGCAGCCAGACAGGGGAGTACGAGCAGTACTTC. Encoded protein: CASSQTGEYEQYF. Using reference TRBV28 and TRBJ2-7 for the parts outside the CDR3, the full variable domain is DVKVTQSSRYLVKRTGEKVFLECVQDMDHENMFWYRQDPGLGLRLIYFSYDVKMKEKGDIPEGYSVSREKKERFSLILESASTNQTSMYLCASSQTGEYEQYFGPGTRLTVT.

Only a few counts were recorded for this clone. The chain joins TRBV6-6 to TRBJ1-1, with TRBD1 identical over 7 bases. The CDR3 spans 14 residues. Germline V gene sequence: CDR1 MNHNY, CDR2 SVGAGI (reference sequence). Trimming removed 3 bases from V and 4 bases from J; junction bases left unmatched: 5. CDR3 protein: CASSYLAGGTEAFF. The DNA of the CDR3 is TGTGCCAGCAGTTATCTCGCAGGGGGCACTGAAGCTTTCTTT.

The chain combines TRBV18 with TRBJ2-2; TRBD1 matches at 8 bases. The CDR3 runs 14 residues. CDR1 is KGHSH, CDR2 LQKENI, per germline. V gave up 4 bases and J gave up 6 bases; unmatched junction bases: 4. CDR3 residues: CASSRQGSAGELFF. CDR3 in DNA: TGTGCCAGCTCACGACAGGGGAGCGCCGGGGAGCTGTTTTTT.

The chain is built from TRBV29-1 and TRBJ2-7; 12 positions match TRBD2. The CDR3 has 16 residues. Unmatched junction bases numbered 7, after V lost 4 bases and J lost 0 bases. Germline CDR1 reads SQVTM; CDR2 reads ANQGSEA. Written as DNA, the CDR3 is TGCAGCGTTGGTACTAGCGGGAGGCTGAACTCCTACGAGCAGTACTTC. Its protein product is CSVGTSGRLNSYEQYF.

The rearrangement joins TRBV5-6 to TRBJ2-2, with 9 bases that match TRBD2. From germline, CDR1 is SGHDT and CDR2 YYEEEE. The junction had 7 bases not matched to a gene; V was cut back by 2 bases and J by 5 bases. CDR3 length equals 16 residues. The CDR3: CASSLGGRVTTGELFF. The CDR3 bases are TGTGCCAGCAGCTTAGGCGGGAGGGTTACTACCGGGGAGCTGTTTTTT.

This clone was found once. The chain links TRBV7-2 to TRBJ1-2; tentatively, D is TRBD1 (6 bases). The germline V gene has CDR1 SGHTA and CDR2 FQGNSA. The CDR3 is made up of 13 amino acids. Trimming left V 5 bases short and J 7 bases short, with 14 bases between. CDR3 protein: CASSRGAASGYTF. CDR3 DNA: TGTGCCAGCAGCAGGGGGGCTGCCTCTGGCTACACCTTC.

The rearrangement joins TRBV2 to TRBJ2-2; 9 bases fit TRBD2. The CDR3 loop spans 16 amino acids. V shed 5 bases and J 6 bases; nucleotides not matched to a gene: 10. Germline lookup yields CDR1 SNHLY and CDR2 FYNNEI. The CDR3 sequence: CASSPTSGFGSGELFF. The CDR3 DNA reads TGTGCCAGCAGTCCAACTAGCGGGTTTGGTTCCGGGGAGCTGTTTTTT.